This record concerns one TCR beta chain sequence. These data belong to a study of PD-L1 blockade in urothelial cancer. Background on the study: Male sex and bladder-origin urothelial cancer characterized about 85% of the roughly 30 patients.

Assay: immunoSEQ multiplex PCR; the TCRdb copy retains only in-frame clones and omits some. The data contain fewer than 55,000 clones, 82% of them singletons. Pretreatment sampling and on-treatment sampling together yielded between 1 and 8 samples for each patient. V gave up 5 bases and J gave up 2 bases, with 11 bases separating them. The CDR3 has 14 residues. CDR1 SEHNR and CDR2 FQNEAQ come from the germline V gene (reference sequence). The sequences come from PBMCs, collected around atezolizumab (anti-PD-L1) treatment. The chain joins TRBV7-9 to TRBJ2-3; D perhaps matches TRBD2 (5 bases). The TCR sequence derives from a man aged 65 to 79 with urothelial cancer. CDR3 sequence reads: CASSPWTYTDTQYF. The CDR3 DNA is TGTGCCAGCAGCCCGTGGACTTACACAGATACGCAGTATTTT.